Listed below are T cell receptor beta chains from one sample, sequenced in a study of T cell changes during pregnancy in multiple sclerosis. Profiled with immunoSEQ multiplex PCR; TCRdb holds only in-frame clones, not every one. The profile shows 55,000 to 75,000 clones, approximately 89% of them singletons. The sequenced sample was peripheral blood, obtained in the third trimester of pregnancy. The receptors shown here come from a female donor in good health, enrolled as a control in a pregnancy study. Both conserved end residues are part of each CDR3. A D gene is named only where the DNA matches it firmly. Clone size is shown for a subset of rows, as once, few, many or a class of expanded clone.

>NA|TRBD1|TRBV7-9|TRBJ1-5
TGTGCCAGCAGCTCCGGGACAGGGGGCCGGCAGCCCCAGCATTTT
CASSSGTGGRQPQHF
>NA|NA|TRBV14|TRBJ2-7
TGTGCCAGCAGCCTTAACTACGAGCAGTACTTC
CASSLNYEQYF
>NA|NA|TRBV6-6|TRBJ2-7
TGTGCCAGCAGCTCTGGCGCAGGATATCCTACCCAGCAGTACTTC
CASSSGAGYPTQQYF
>NA|NA|TRBV7-8|TRBJ1-6
TGTGCCAGCAGTTTCCCGAATAGTCCCCTCCACTTT
CASSFPNSPLHF
>NA|NA|TRBV7-9|TRBJ1-3
TGTGCCAGCAGCCTTCGGACAGAGCTGGCCTCTGGAAACACCATATATTTT
CASSLRTELASGNTIYF
>NA|NA|TRBV9|TRBJ1-1
TGTGCCAGCAGCGTAGTTGCGTCAGGTGAAGCTTTCTTT
CASSVVASGEAFF
>once|TRBD1|TRBV7-2|TRBJ2-5
TGTGCCAGCAGCTTAGCCTCGGCAGGGGGTCCACAAGAGACCCAGTACTTC
CASSLASAGGPQETQYF
>NA|NA|TRBV19|TRBJ1-1
TGTGCCAGTAGTATAGGAGGGATCTACACTGAAGCTTTCTTT
CASSIGGIYTEAFF
>NA|NA|TRBV7-8|TRBJ1-3
TGTGCCAGCAGCTTAGCAGGGGTCGGAAACACCATATATTTT
CASSLAGVGNTIYF
>NA|TRBD1|TRBV11-2|TRBJ1-1
TGTGCCAGCAGCCCCGACGACAGGGTGGAAGCTTTCTTT
CASSPDDRVEAFF
>NA|TRBD1|TRBV7-2|TRBJ1-4
TGTGCCAGCAGCGGACGAGACAGGGGAAGAGAAAAACTGTTTTTT
CASSGRDRGREKLFF
>NA|TRBD2|TRBV27|TRBJ2-2
TGTGCCAGCAGTTTGGGAACAACCCCGGGACTAGTACCCGGGGAGCTGTTTTTT
CASSLGTTPGLVPGELFF
>NA|TRBD1|TRBV6-5|TRBJ1-1
TGTGCCAGCAGTCTCGACAGGGGCTGGACTGAAGCTTTCTTT
CASSLDRGWTEAFF
>NA|NA|TRBV2|TRBJ1-2
TGTGCCGACAGACAGCCGACTTCCTATGGCTACACCTTC
CADRQPTSYGYTF
>NA|TRBD1|TRBV9|TRBJ1-6
TGTGCCAGCAGCGTAGAAGGACAGGGGGCTTCACCCCTCCACTTT
CASSVEGQGASPLHF
>NA|NA|TRBV4-2|TRBJ2-1
TGTGCCAGCAGCCTACTGGGGGGGCTGTCCTACAATGAGCAGTTCTTC
CASSLLGGLSYNEQFF
>few|TRBD1|TRBV7-9|TRBJ1-2
TGTGCCAGCAGCTCCGGGACAGAAGCTGCTCTCTATGGCTACACCTTC
CASSSGTEAALYGYTF
>NA|NA|TRBV15|TRBJ1-1
TGTGCCACCAGCAGAGAACTGGCAGGGACTGAAGCTTTCTTT
CATSRELAGTEAFF
>NA|TRBD1|TRBV15|TRBJ2-3
TGTGCCACCAGCAGGGACAGGGGAGATACGCAGTATTTT
CATSRDRGDTQYF
>NA|TRBD2|TRBV7-9|TRBJ2-1
TGTGCCAGCACCCCCGGCAGCGGGGGTAACAATGAGCAGTTCTTC
CASTPGSGGNNEQFF
>NA|NA|TRBV7-2|TRBJ2-7
TGTGCCAGCAGCTTCTCCCAGGGCGGAACAGGGGAGCAGTACTTC
CASSFSQGGTGEQYF
>NA|NA|TRBV5-5|TRBJ2-3
TGTGCCAGCAGCTTGCTTAGGGGAAACACAGATACGCAGTATTTT
CASSLLRGNTDTQYF
>NA|TRBD1|TRBV15|TRBJ1-3
TGTGCCCCTCGATTAGGGTCGGGACAGGGAACTGGAAACACCATATATTTT
CAPRLGSGQGTGNTIYF
>NA|NA|TRBV5-1|TRBJ2-3
TGCGCCAGCAGCTTGGGAGCAGGGAGGAGCACAGATACGCAGTATTTT
CASSLGAGRSTDTQYF
>NA|NA|TRBV7-8|TRBJ1-6
TGTGCCAGCAGCTCTGTCGCCAGGGCAGATTCACCCCTCCACTTT
CASSSVARADSPLHF
>NA|NA|TRBV2|TRBJ1-4
TGTGCCAGCAGTGAAGAGGGCGGCGGGAAACTGTTTTTT
CASSEEGGGKLFF
>NA|NA|TRBV7-6|TRBJ2-3
TGTGCCAGCAGCCTCCCTTCGGGGAAAGGGGATACGCAGTATTTT
CASSLPSGKGDTQYF
>NA|TRBD1|TRBV30|TRBJ2-7
TGTGCCTGGAGTGCCGGGACAGGGCGCGACGAGCAGTACTTC
CAWSAGTGRDEQYF
>NA|NA|TRBV5-4|TRBJ2-7
TGTGCCAGCAGCTCGCGCGGGGGCGCATCCTACGAGCAGTACTTC
CASSSRGGASYEQYF
>NA|NA|TRBV28|TRBJ2-2
TGTGCCAGCAGGGGACACAACACCGGGGAGCTGTTTTTT
CASRGHNTGELFF
>NA|NA|TRBV4-3|TRBJ1-1
TGCGCCAGCAGCCAAGATCGGAGCGGGAACACTGAAGCTTTCTTT
CASSQDRSGNTEAFF
>NA|TRBD2|TRBV12-5|TRBJ2-1
TGTGCTAGTGGTTTGGTACGGCCTAGCGGGGGGCCCGGTGAGCAGTTCTTC
CASGLVRPSGGPGEQFF
>NA|TRBD1|TRBV6-1|TRBJ1-4
TGTGCCAGCAGTGAAGCTGGGGACAGGGCAAAACTGTTTTTT
CASSEAGDRAKLFF
>once|NA|TRBV7-2|TRBJ1-1
TGTGCCAGCAGCTCCGAACTAAACCCGAACACTGAAGCTTTCTTT
CASSSELNPNTEAFF
>NA|NA|TRBV28|TRBJ2-7
TGTGCCAGCAGTTTCGGAGGGGAATCCTACGAGCAGTACTTC
CASSFGGESYEQYF
>NA|NA|TRBV7-2|TRBJ2-7
TGTGCCAGCACCCACGGGGGGCCTCAACGTTCCGAGCAGTACTTC
CASTHGGPQRSEQYF
>once|TRBD1|TRBV7-6|TRBJ2-2
TGTGCCAGCAGCCGGACAGGGTACACCGGGGAGCTGTTTTTT
CASSRTGYTGELFF
>NA|NA|TRBV7-2|TRBJ2-5
TGTGCCAGCAGCTCTAGACTAGAACAAGAGACCCAGTACTTC
CASSSRLEQETQYF